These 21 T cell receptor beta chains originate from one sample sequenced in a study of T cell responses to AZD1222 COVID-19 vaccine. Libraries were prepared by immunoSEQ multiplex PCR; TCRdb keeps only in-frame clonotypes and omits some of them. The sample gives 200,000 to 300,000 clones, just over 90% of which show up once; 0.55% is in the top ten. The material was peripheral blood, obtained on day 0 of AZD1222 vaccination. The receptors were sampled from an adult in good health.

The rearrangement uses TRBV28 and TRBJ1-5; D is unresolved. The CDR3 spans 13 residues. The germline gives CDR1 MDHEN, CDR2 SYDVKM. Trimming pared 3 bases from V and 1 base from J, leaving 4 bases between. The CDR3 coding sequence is TGTGCCAGCAGTTTCCGCAGCAATCAGCCCCAGCATTTT. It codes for CASSFRSNQPQHF.

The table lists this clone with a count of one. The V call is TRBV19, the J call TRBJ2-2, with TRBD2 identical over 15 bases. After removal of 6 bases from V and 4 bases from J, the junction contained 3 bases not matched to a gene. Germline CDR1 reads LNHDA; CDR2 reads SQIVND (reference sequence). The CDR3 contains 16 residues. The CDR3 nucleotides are TGTGCCAGTAGAGGGACTAGCGGGAGGACCACCGGGGAGCTGTTTTTT. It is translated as CASRGTSGRTTGELFF. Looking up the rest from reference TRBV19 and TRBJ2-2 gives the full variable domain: DGGITQSPKYLFRKEGQNVTLSCEQNLNHDAMYWYRQDPGQGLRLIYYSQIVNDFQKGDIAEGYSVSREKKESFPLTVTSAQKNPTAFYLCASRGTSGRTTGELFFGEGSRLTVL.

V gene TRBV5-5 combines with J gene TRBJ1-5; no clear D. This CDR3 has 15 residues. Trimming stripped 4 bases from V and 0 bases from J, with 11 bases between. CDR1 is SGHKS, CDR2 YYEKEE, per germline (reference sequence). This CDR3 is CASSPGTISNQPQHF. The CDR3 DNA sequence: TGTGCCAGCAGCCCCGGTACGATTAGCAATCAGCCCCAGCATTTT.

The CDR3 reads CASSPVGLAVDTQYF. The CDR3 DNA reads as TGTGCCAGCAGCCCGGTTGGGCTAGCGGTAGATACGCAGTATTTT. The chain is built from TRBV27 and TRBJ2-3; the match to TRBD2 covers 7 bases. V dropped 6 bases and J dropped 5; count of bases not matched to a gene: 11. Germline lookup yields CDR1 MNHEY and CDR2 SMNVEV (reference sequence). The CDR3 is 15 amino acids.

This CDR3 is CASSPDRAEGAFF. The CDR3 DNA follows: TGTGCCAGCAGCCCGGACAGGGCCGAGGGAGCTTTCTTT. The genes are TRBV5-4 and TRBJ1-1; 8 bases line up with TRBD1. This CDR3 contains 13 residues. The V segment lost 4 bases and the J segment 10 bases; nucleotides outside the gene matches: 9. CDR1 is SGHNT, CDR2 YYREEE, per germline (reference sequence).

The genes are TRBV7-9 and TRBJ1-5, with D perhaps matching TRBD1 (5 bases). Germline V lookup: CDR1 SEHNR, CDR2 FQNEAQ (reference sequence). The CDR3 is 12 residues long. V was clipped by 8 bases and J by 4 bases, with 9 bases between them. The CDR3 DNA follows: TGTGCCAGCGGACACCCTAATCAGCCCCAGCATTTT. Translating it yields CASGHPNQPQHF.

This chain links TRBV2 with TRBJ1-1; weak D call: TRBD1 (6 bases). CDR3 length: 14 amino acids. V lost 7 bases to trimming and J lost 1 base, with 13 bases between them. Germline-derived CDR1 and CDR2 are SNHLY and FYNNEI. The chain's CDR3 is CASTARGQNTEAFF. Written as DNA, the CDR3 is TGTGCCAGCACCGCCCGGGGGCAGAACACTGAAGCTTTCTTT.

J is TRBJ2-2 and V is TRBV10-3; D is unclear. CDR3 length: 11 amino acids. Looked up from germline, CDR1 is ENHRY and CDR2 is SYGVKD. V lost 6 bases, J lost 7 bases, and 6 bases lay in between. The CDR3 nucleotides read TGTGCCATCAGATGGTACGGGGAGCTGTTTTTT. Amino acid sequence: CAIRWYGELFF.

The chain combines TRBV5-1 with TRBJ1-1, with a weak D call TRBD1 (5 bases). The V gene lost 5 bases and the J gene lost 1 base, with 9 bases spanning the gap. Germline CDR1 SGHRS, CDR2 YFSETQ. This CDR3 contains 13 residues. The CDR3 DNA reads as TGCGCCAGCAGGCCGACAGAGAACACTGAAGCTTTCTTT. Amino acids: CASRPTENTEAFF.

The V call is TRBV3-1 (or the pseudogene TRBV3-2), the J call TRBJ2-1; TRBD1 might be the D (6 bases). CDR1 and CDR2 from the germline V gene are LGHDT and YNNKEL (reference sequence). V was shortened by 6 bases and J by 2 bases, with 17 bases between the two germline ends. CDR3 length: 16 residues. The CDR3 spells CASSPSPTGPYNEQFF. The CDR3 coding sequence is TGTGCCAGCAGTCCAAGTCCGACAGGACCCTACAATGAGCAGTTCTTC.

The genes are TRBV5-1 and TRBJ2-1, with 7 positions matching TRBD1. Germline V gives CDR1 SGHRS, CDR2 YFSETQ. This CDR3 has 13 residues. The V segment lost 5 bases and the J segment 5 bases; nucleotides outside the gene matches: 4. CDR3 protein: CASRDQGDNEQFF. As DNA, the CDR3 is TGCGCCAGCAGGGATCAGGGGGACAATGAGCAGTTCTTC.

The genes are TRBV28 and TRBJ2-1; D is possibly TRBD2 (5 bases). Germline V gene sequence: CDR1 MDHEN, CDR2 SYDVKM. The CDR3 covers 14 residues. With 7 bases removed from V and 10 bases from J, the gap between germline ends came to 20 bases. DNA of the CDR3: TGTGCCAGCAAACCGCCCGACTACTCCAGCGAGCAGTTCTTC. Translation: CASKPPDYSSEQFF.

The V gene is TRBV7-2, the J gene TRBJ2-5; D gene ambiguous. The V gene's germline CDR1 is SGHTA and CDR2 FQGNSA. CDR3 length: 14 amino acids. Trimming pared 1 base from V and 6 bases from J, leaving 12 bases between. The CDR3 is CASSLDTGRQTQYF. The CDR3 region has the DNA TGTGCCAGCAGCTTAGACACCGGCCGGCAGACCCAGTACTTC.

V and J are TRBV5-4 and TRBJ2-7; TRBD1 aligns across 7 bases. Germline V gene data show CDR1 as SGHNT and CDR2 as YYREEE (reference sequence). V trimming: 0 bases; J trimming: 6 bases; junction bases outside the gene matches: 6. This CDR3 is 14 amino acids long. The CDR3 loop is CASSLDRGVGEQYF. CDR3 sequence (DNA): TGTGCCAGCAGCTTGGACAGGGGAGTCGGCGAGCAGTACTTC.

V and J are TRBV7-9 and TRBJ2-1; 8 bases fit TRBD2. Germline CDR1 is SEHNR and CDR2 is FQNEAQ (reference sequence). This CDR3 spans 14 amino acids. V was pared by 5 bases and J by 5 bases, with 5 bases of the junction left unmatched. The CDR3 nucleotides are TGTGCCAGCAGCCGCGGGGGGCCCAACAATGAGCAGTTCTTC. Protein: CASSRGGPNNEQFF.

The CDR3 DNA reads TGCGCCAGCAGCCAAGGACTAGCGGAAAGCACAGATACGCAGTATTTT. This gives the protein CASSQGLAESTDTQYF. The V and J genes are TRBV4-1 and TRBJ2-3; 9 positions agree with TRBD2. Trimming at V came to 1 base and at J to 0 bases, leaving 2 bases not matched to a gene. The CDR3 is 16 amino acids. Germline assignment: CDR1 MGHRA and CDR2 YSYEKL.

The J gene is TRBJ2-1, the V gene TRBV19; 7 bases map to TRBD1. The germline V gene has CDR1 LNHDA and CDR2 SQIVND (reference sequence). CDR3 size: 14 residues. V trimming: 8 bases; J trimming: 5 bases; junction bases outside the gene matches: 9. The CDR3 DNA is TGTGCCAGTCGGGGAAGGGGGCCTCACAATGAGCAGTTCTTC. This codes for CASRGRGPHNEQFF.

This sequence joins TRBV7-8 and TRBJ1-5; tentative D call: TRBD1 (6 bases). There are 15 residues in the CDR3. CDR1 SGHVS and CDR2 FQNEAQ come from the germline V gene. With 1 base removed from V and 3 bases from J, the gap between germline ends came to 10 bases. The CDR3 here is CASSLEGVPNQPQHF. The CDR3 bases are TGTGCCAGCAGCTTAGAGGGGGTTCCCAATCAGCCCCAGCATTTT.

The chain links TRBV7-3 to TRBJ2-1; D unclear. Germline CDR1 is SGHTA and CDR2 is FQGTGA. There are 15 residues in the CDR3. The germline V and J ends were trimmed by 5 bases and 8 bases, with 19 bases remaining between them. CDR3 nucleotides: TGTGCCAGCAGCGTGAGTTCAGGCTCCCCCCATGAGCAGTTCTTC. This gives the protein CASSVSSGSPHEQFF.

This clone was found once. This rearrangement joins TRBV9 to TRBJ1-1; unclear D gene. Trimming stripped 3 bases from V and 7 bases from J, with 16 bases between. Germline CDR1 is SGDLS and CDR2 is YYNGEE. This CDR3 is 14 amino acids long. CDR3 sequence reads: CASSASLGPLEAFF. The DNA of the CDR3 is TGTGCCAGCAGCGCCTCGCTGGGCCCCCTTGAAGCTTTCTTT.

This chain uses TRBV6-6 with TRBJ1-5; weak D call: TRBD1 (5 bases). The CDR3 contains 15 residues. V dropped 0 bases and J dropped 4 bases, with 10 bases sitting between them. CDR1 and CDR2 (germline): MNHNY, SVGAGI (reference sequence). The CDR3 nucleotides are TGTGCCAGCAGTTACTCGGGCAGGGTAAATCAGCCCCAGCATTTT. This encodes CASSYSGRVNQPQHF.